This T cell receptor beta chain was observed in a study of STAT5B mutations in CD4+ large granular lymphocyte leukemia. Study in general: The CDR3 'QG' motif was associated with a particular HLA allele among healthy donors.

As regards this clone: Antigen specificity is unknown.

Trimming took 7 bases from V and 5 from J; bases not matched to a gene: 8. CDR1 is SEHNR and CDR2 is FQNEAQ in the germline V gene (reference sequence). CDR3 length: 15 amino acids. This was a survey-level run. TCRdb keeps only in-frame clones here, not all; method: immunoSEQ multiplex PCR. The table records approximately 32,000 clones, roughly 71% of them present only once. Overall study results and limits: Data were not HLA-matched across samples. Top patient clones used TRBV06 genes more often: 8/27 versus 2/35 in controls.

This chain links TRBV7-9 with TRBJ1-4, with 9 bases identical to TRBD1. Sequencing was carried out using CD4+ T cells from blood buffy coats. This receptor was taken from a human donor in good health. CDR3 region: CASIPTGQGNEKLFF. Here the CDR3 DNA reads TGTGCCAGCATTCCTACCGGACAGGGGAATGAAAAACTGTTTTTT.